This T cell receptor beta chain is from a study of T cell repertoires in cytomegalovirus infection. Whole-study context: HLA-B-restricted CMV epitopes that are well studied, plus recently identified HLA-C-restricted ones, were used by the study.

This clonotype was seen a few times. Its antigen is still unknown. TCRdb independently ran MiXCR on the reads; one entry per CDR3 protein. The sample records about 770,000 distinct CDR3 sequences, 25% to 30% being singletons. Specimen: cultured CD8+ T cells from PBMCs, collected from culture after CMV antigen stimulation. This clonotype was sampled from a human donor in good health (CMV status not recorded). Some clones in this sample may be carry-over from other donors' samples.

The DNA of the CDR3 is TGTGCCAGCAGCCAGGAGAGGAATGACGGCCTAAACACTGAAGCTTTCTTT. Encoded protein: CASSQERNDGLNTEAFF. The chain links TRBV14 to TRBJ1-1; the D is unclear. The CDR3 loop spans 17 amino acids. Looked up from germline, CDR1 is SGHDN and CDR2 is FVKESK. The V end lost 3 bases, the J end lost 2 bases, and 19 bases lay between the germline ends.